This T cell receptor beta chain was profiled in a study of cytomegalovirus exposure and HLA in healthy donors. Both 60 Vbeta primers and 13 Jbeta primers went into the PCR. Profiled with immunoSEQ multiplex PCR; TCRdb holds only in-frame clones, not every one. Here the sample spans 110,000 or so clones, under 80% being singletons. Whole-study results and caveats: TCR beta V segments were, for the most part, productive about 90% or about 30% of the time in an earlier analysis.

Remarks on this clone: The antigen is not known.

The CDR3 is 14 residues long. Germline V gene lookup returns CDR1 ENHRY and CDR2 SYGVKD. V shed 6 bases and J 3 bases; nucleotides not matched to a gene: 7. The chain recombines TRBV10-3 with TRBJ2-7, with TRBD1 matching 8 bases. What was sequenced was PBMCs. The receptor was isolated from a woman aged 40 to 50 in good health and CMV-seropositive. As DNA, the CDR3 is TGTGCCATCAGCCCTAGACAGGGGCACTACGAGCAGTACTTC. Residues: CAISPRQGHYEQYF.